These 9 T cell receptor beta chains were sequenced from one sample in a study of cytomegalovirus exposure and HLA in healthy donors. Both 60 Vbeta primers and 13 Jbeta primers went into the PCR. TCRdb's table, derived via immunoSEQ multiplex PCR, lists solely in-frame clones and lacks some. There are about 160,000 clones in the sample; 63% occur only once, and 7% to 8.5% lies in the top ten. The sample taken for sequencing was PBMCs. Receptor source: a woman aged 55-70 years in good health and CMV-seropositive.

About this clone itself: An end of the junction differs from the germline gene, which may be a read error. The chain carries TRBV2 and TRBJ1-6; tentatively, D is TRBD1 (6 bases). This CDR3 contains 15 residues. The germline V gene encodes CDR1 SNHLY and CDR2 FYNNEI. As DNA, the CDR3 is TGTGCCAGCACTGAATGGGGACAACTTAATTCACCCCTCCACTTT. Amino acids: CASTEWGQLNSPLHF.

This chain connects TRBV11-3 to TRBJ2-2; possibly TRBD2 for D (6 bases). V was shortened by 5 bases and J by 3 bases, with 13 bases between the two germline ends. This CDR3 is 15 amino acids long. CDR1 SGHNT and CDR2 YENEEA come from the germline V gene. DNA for the CDR3: TGTGCCAGCAGCCCACCGGGACTCTACACCGGGGAGCTGTTTTTT. It translates to CASSPPGLYTGELFF.

This clone was seen a few times. The chain employs TRBV5-1 and TRBJ2-3, with D tentatively TRBD2 (6 bases). CDR1 SGHRS and CDR2 YFSETQ come from the germline V gene. The V end lost 2 bases, the J end lost 1 base, and 8 bases lay between the germline ends. This CDR3 comprises 14 residues. The CDR3 DNA follows: TGCGCCAGCAGCTTTGGAGGGGGCACAGATACGCAGTATTTT. Its translation: CASSFGGGTDTQYF. The full variable domain, completed using reference TRBV5-1 and TRBJ2-3, is KAGVTQTPRYLIKTRGQQVTLSCSPISGHRSVSWYQQTPGQGLQFLFEYFSETQRNKGNFPGRFSGRQFSNSRSEMNVSTLELGDSALYLCASSFGGGTDTQYFGPGTRLTVL.

This sequence joins TRBV6-6 and TRBJ2-7; TRBD2 aligns across 8 bases. Per the germline V gene, CDR1 is MNHNY and CDR2 is SVGAGI (reference sequence). V lost 3 bases and J lost 3; bases outside the gene matches: 4. The CDR3 runs 14 residues. CDR3 sequence: CASSYTGGDYEQYF. CDR3 in DNA: TGTGCCAGCAGTTATACGGGAGGGGACTACGAGCAGTACTTC.

This clone was counted a single time. This chain joins TRBV19 and TRBJ2-7; 7 bases match TRBD1. CDR1 is LNHDA and CDR2 is SQIVND in the germline V gene (reference sequence). The CDR3 runs 15 residues. Trimming at V came to 6 bases and at J to 0 bases, leaving 8 bases not matched to a gene. The CDR3 here is CASSSGTAISYEQYF. In DNA form, the CDR3 reads TGTGCCAGTAGCTCCGGGACAGCAATCTCCTACGAGCAGTACTTC.

The rearrangement joins TRBV9 to TRBJ1-3; TRBD1 matches at 8 bases. CDR3 length: 15 residues. Germline V CDR1 and CDR2: SGDLS, YYNGEE. V was clipped by 0 bases and J by 4 bases; unmatched bases: 3. The CDR3 DNA follows: TGTGCCAGCAGCGTAGGGACAGGGCGGGGAAACACCATATATTTT. As protein: CASSVGTGRGNTIYF.

This clone appeared a single time. V and J are TRBV29-1 and TRBJ1-1; no definite D call. The length of the CDR3 is 12 residues. Germline V lookup: CDR1 SQVTM, CDR2 ANQGSEA. Trimming removed 4 bases from V and 0 bases from J, with 6 bases in between. CDR3 protein: CSVGDMNTEAFF. The CDR3, as DNA: TGCAGCGTTGGCGATATGAACACTGAAGCTTTCTTT.

V gene TRBV4-2 combines with J gene TRBJ1-2; D may be TRBD1 (5 bases). CDR1 and CDR2 from the germline V gene are LGHNA and YNFKEQ. With 1 base removed from V and 2 bases from J, the gap between germline ends came to 11 bases. The CDR3 runs 15 residues. The CDR3 DNA sequence: TGTGCCAGCAGCCAAGCCTCGACAGAGAACTATGGCTACACCTTC. Translating it yields CASSQASTENYGYTF.

The chain recombines TRBV9 with TRBJ2-5; tentatively, D is TRBD1 (6 bases). Per the germline V gene, CDR1 is SGDLS and CDR2 is YYNGEE. Between the trimmed V and J ends, which lost 0 bases and 4 bases, there was a span of 13 bases. This CDR3 is 15 amino acids long. CDR3 residues: CASSVATGMGETQYF. The CDR3 DNA follows: TGTGCCAGCAGCGTAGCCACAGGGATGGGAGAGACCCAGTACTTC.